These T cell receptor beta chains were read from a single sample in a study of OX40 agonist ivuxolimab in advanced cancers. Profiled with immunoSEQ multiplex PCR; TCRdb holds only in-frame clones, not every one. The sample holds around 92,000 clones; approximately 93% are singletons and the top ten take approximately 0.18%. Sequencing used CD4+ or CD8+ T cells sorted from blood, obtained in a trial of the OX40 agonist ivuxolimab. Source of these receptors: an adult with an advanced solid tumor such as melanoma, head and neck, liver or kidney cancer. Each CDR3 is given with its conserved first and last residue. Fields, in order: clone size, V gene, J gene, D gene, CDR3 DNA, CDR3 protein. A D gene is named only where the DNA matches it firmly. The size entry is marked missing in some rows and otherwise reads once, few, many or a size class.

.,TRBV9,TRBJ1-3,.,TGTGCCAGCAGCGTAAGTGACTGGCGTTCTGGAAACACCATATATTTT,CASSVSDWRSGNTIYF
once,TRBV7-2,TRBJ2-3,TRBD2,TGTGCCGCGGGGCGGGGGGGCTTTGGCACAGATACGCAGTATTTT,CAAGRGGFGTDTQYF
once,TRBV7-8,TRBJ2-1,.,TGTGCCAGCAGCTCCGGCGCGATGGGGTACAATGAGCAGTTCTTC,CASSSGAMGYNEQFF
.,TRBV19,TRBJ2-2,TRBD1,TGTGCCACCAACGACAGGGGAACCGGGGAGCTGTTTTTT,CATNDRGTGELFF
.,TRBV4-3,TRBJ2-2,.,TGCGCCAGCAGCCAATTTGGGCAGACGGGAAACACCGGGGAGCTGTTTTTT,CASSQFGQTGNTGELFF
.,TRBV10-3,TRBJ2-1,.,TGTGCCATCAGTGAGGCAACCCGGGGGGAGCAGTTCTTC,CAISEATRGEQFF
.,TRBV18,TRBJ1-4,TRBD1,TGTGCCAGCTCGCCACAGGGGGCTGGGAATGAAAAACTGTTTTTT,CASSPQGAGNEKLFF
.,TRBV19,TRBJ1-3,.,TGTGCCAGTATCGGTACAGGGTACGGAAACACCATATATTTT,CASIGTGYGNTIYF
.,TRBV7-9,TRBJ1-3,TRBD1,TGTGCCAGCAGCCTGACAGGGCCCGGAAACACCATATATTTT,CASSLTGPGNTIYF
.,TRBV7-2,TRBJ2-3,TRBD2,TGTGCCAGCAGCAAAAGGACTAGCGGGAGCTCAGATACGCAGTATTTT,CASSKRTSGSSDTQYF
.,TRBV7-3,TRBJ2-5,TRBD2,TGTGCCAGCAGCTTAGGGGTAGCGGGAGGAAGAGAGACCCAGTACTTC,CASSLGVAGGRETQYF
.,TRBV7-9,TRBJ2-7,.,TGTGCCAGCAGCTTCCGGGAAGTCTCCTACGAGCAGTACTTC,CASSFREVSYEQYF
.,TRBV29-1,TRBJ1-1,.,TGCAGCGTTGAAATAAGCCAGCGGGCTGAAGCTTTCTTT,CSVEISQRAEAFF
.,TRBV5-5,TRBJ1-5,.,TGTGCCAGCAGCCCTGGGATAGCAGACAATCAGCCCCAGCATTTT,CASSPGIADNQPQHF
.,TRBV19,TRBJ1-2,TRBD1,TGTGCCAGTAACCCACAACCTGACAGGGTCCCCCGGCGGGGCTACACCTTC,CASNPQPDRVPRRGYTF
.,TRBV11-3,TRBJ2-5,TRBD2,TGTGCCAGCAGCTTAGGGGCTTCTAGCGGGGGCCTGGGGGAGACCCAGTACTTC,CASSLGASSGGLGETQYF
.,TRBV5-1,TRBJ2-2,.,TGCGCCAGCAGCTTGGGGACAGCCACCGGGGAGCTGTTTTTT,CASSLGTATGELFF
.,TRBV5-4,TRBJ2-5,.,TGTGCCAGCAGCTTAGACAGCCAAGAGACCCAGTACTTC,CASSLDSQETQYF
once,TRBV27,TRBJ2-7,.,TGTGCCAGCAGTTCCCAACGTAACCGTCGCGAGCAGTACTTC,CASSSQRNRREQYF
.,TRBV30,TRBJ1-3,.,TGTGCCTGGAGTGTATGGGGGCCTGGAAACACCATATATTTT,CAWSVWGPGNTIYF
.,TRBV28,TRBJ1-3,.,TGTGCCAGCAGTTTATTGAAAAACACCATATATTTT,CASSLLKNTIYF
once,TRBV9,TRBJ2-7,TRBD2,TGTGCCAGCAGCAAGACTAGCGGGAGCTCCTACGAGCAGTACTTC,CASSKTSGSSYEQYF
.,TRBV18,TRBJ2-1,.,TGTGCCAGCTCACCAAGGGTAGGAACAGGGTCAGGGAATGAGCAGTTCTTC,CASSPRVGTGSGNEQFF
.,TRBV4-3,TRBJ1-1,TRBD1,TGCGCCAGCAGCCCGACAGGGGCAAGGATGAACACTGAAGCTTTCTTT,CASSPTGARMNTEAFF
.,TRBV29-1,TRBJ2-5,.,TGCAGCGTTCTACCAGCCGTGGGGGAGACCCAGTACTTC,CSVLPAVGETQYF
.,TRBV27,TRBJ1-1,.,TGTGCCAGCAGTTTTGGGGGGCGCCCTGAAGCTTTCTTT,CASSFGGRPEAFF
.,TRBV7-2,TRBJ2-3,TRBD2,TGTGCCAGCAGCTTAGGGCGGGAGGTAGTGACAGATACGCAGTATTTT,CASSLGREVVTDTQYF
.,TRBV7-9,TRBJ2-7,TRBD2,TGTGCCAGCAGCCATCCGGATATGGGGCGGGAGAAATCCTACGAGCAGTACTTC,CASSHPDMGREKSYEQYF
.,TRBV28,TRBJ2-5,TRBD1,TGTGCCAGCAGTTCCCAGCAGGGGGTTGGGGAGACCCAGTACTTC,CASSSQQGVGETQYF
once,TRBV5-8,TRBJ2-5,.,TGTGCCAGCAGCTCTTACGGGGAGCAGTACTTC,CASSSYGEQYF
.,TRBV11-3,TRBJ1-1,.,TGTGCCAGCAGCTTAGTGGTGAACACTGAAGCTTTCTTT,CASSLVVNTEAFF
.,TRBV19,TRBJ1-1,.,TGTGCCAGTAGTATAGGGCCGGGAGGGGTGACTGAAGCTTTCTTT,CASSIGPGGVTEAFF
.,TRBV29-1,TRBJ1-2,.,TGCAGCGTTGGAGCGGGCTCCGACTATGGCTACACCTTC,CSVGAGSDYGYTF
.,TRBV2,TRBJ1-5,.,TGTGCCAGCAGTGAAGTGTTGCAGAATCAGCCCCAGCATTTT,CASSEVLQNQPQHF
.,TRBV6-6,TRBJ1-5,.,TGTGCCAGCAACAGTGGAAAGCGCAATCAGCCCCAGCATTTT,CASNSGKRNQPQHF
.,TRBV5-4,TRBJ2-3,TRBD2,TGTGCCAGCAGCCCAAGCGGGGGGATAACAGATACGCAGTATTTT,CASSPSGGITDTQYF
.,TRBV7-2,TRBJ2-5,.,TGTGCCAGCAGCTTAGGCGGCGGCCTAGCGACCCAGTACTTC,CASSLGGGLATQYF
.,TRBV4-3,TRBJ1-5,.,TGCGCCAGCAGCCAAGGGGCGGGGGGCTGGAGCAATCAGCCCCAGCATTTT,CASSQGAGGWSNQPQHF
.,TRBV23-1,TRBJ2-5,.,TGCGCCAGCAGTCAAAATCGATATCTCGTGAAAGAGACCCAGTACTTC,CASSQNRYLVKETQYF
.,TRBV6-5,TRBJ2-3,.,TGTGCCAGCGGCGGACGCCGGGACAAGCAGTATTTT,CASGGRRDKQYF
.,TRBV6-6,TRBJ1-1,.,TGTGCCAGCAGTTACCGGCCACGGGTTGGAGCTTTCTTT,CASSYRPRVGAFF
.,TRBV7-6,TRBJ1-4,.,TGTGCCAGCAGCTTAGGATCAGGGCGTGAAAAACTGTTTTTT,CASSLGSGREKLFF
.,TRBV18,TRBJ1-2,.,TGTGCCAGCCACCCCGACAGGAGCTATGGCTACACCTTC,CASHPDRSYGYTF
.,TRBV19,TRBJ1-1,TRBD1,TGTGCCAGTAGTAGCCGGACAGGGGTCATGAACACTGAAGCTTTCTTT,CASSSRTGVMNTEAFF
.,TRBV30,TRBJ2-7,.,TGTGCCTGGAGTTCCGGGACGGGACAGTACTTC,CAWSSGTGQYF
.,TRBV25-1,TRBJ1-5,.,TGTGCCAGCAGCGCCTCCGTTTTGGGGCCCCATAGCAATCAGCCCCAGCATTTT,CASSASVLGPHSNQPQHF
.,TRBV5-1,TRBJ2-3,TRBD1,TGCGCCAGCAGCCGTACAGGGGGCGCGGGGGATACGCAGTATTTT,CASSRTGGAGDTQYF
.,TRBV5-1,TRBJ2-7,TRBD1,TGCGCCAGCAGCCGATACGCCGGACAGGGTGATCGGAAGGAGCAGTACTTC,CASSRYAGQGDRKEQYF
.,TRBV7-8,TRBJ2-7,TRBD1,TGTGCCAGCAGCTTAGGAGGGACAGGAAGGGGCTACGAGCAGTACTTC,CASSLGGTGRGYEQYF